This T cell receptor beta chain came from a study of beta chain features in type 1 diabetes. What was sequenced were expressed TCRB transcripts, since all of the isolated RNA had been reverse transcribed. Sequenced by immunoSEQ multiplex PCR; TCRdb stores in-frame clones only, minus some. The repertoire holds fewer than 550,000 clones, with around 10% as singletons. The CDR3 spans 15 residues. Trimming removed 4 bases at V and 2 bases at J, with 13 bases between. Germline V gene data show CDR1 as SGHTA and CDR2 as FQGNSA. Sequenced material: naive CD4+ T cells from blood. V gene TRBV7-2 combines with J gene TRBJ2-3; either TRBD1 or TRBD2 may fit D (5 bases each). The TCR was taken from a woman younger than 30 in good health. CDR3 in DNA: TGTGCCAGCAGCTCTTTTTGGGGGTCCACAGATACGCAGTATTTT. Amino acids: CASSSFWGSTDTQYF.